The 30 T cell receptor beta chains in this list originate from one sample, sequenced in a study of OX40 agonist ivuxolimab in advanced cancers. Profiled with immunoSEQ multiplex PCR; TCRdb holds only in-frame clones, not every one. The data show 100,000 or so clones, roughly 95% seen once. This specimen consisted of CD4+ or CD8+ T cells sorted from blood, obtained in a trial of the OX40 agonist ivuxolimab. These receptors all come from an adult with an advanced solid tumor such as melanoma, head and neck, liver or kidney cancer.

This clone was observed once. This chain links TRBV7-2 with TRBJ2-1; TRBD1 agrees at 7 bases. Trimming removed 3 bases from V and 5 bases from J; junction bases left unmatched: 4. The CDR3 contains 14 residues. The V gene's germline CDR1 is SGHTA and CDR2 FQGNSA. The CDR3 loop reads CASSLIGQDNEQFF. Written as DNA, the CDR3 is TGTGCCAGCAGCTTGATCGGACAGGACAATGAGCAGTTCTTC.

This chain uses TRBV7-9 with TRBJ2-2; possible D gene TRBD2, 6 bases. The CDR3 runs to 15 residues. Trimming pared 8 bases from V and 5 bases from J, leaving 18 bases between. Looked up from germline, CDR1 is SEHNR and CDR2 is FQNEAQ (reference sequence). The CDR3 here is CASPSGAFWTGELFF. CDR3 nucleotide sequence: TGTGCCAGCCCATCGGGAGCATTTTGGACCGGGGAGCTGTTTTTT.

V gene TRBV7-9 combines with J gene TRBJ2-3; D is undetermined. V lost 3 bases, J lost 6 bases, and 7 bases lay in between. Per the germline V gene, CDR1 is SEHNR and CDR2 is FQNEAQ (reference sequence). The CDR3 spans 12 residues. DNA of the CDR3: TGTGCCAGCAGCTTGGGTCTGGATACGCAGTATTTT. Its translation: CASSLGLDTQYF.

This clone has a single count. The chain combines TRBV4-1 with TRBJ1-4, with 7 bases identical to TRBD1. Germline CDR1 and CDR2: MGHRA and YSYEKL. V dropped 1 base and J dropped 8; count of bases not matched to a gene: 4. The CDR3 sequence is 14 residues long. DNA of the CDR3: TGCGCCAGCAGCCAAGCAGACAGGGCAGAAAAACTGTTTTTT. Amino acids: CASSQADRAEKLFF.

The rearrangement links TRBV19 to TRBJ1-4, with TRBD1 as a possible D gene (5 bases). The CDR3 has 13 amino acids. Germline V gives CDR1 LNHDA, CDR2 SQIVND (reference sequence). Between the trimmed V and J ends, which lost 10 bases and 5 bases, there was a span of 14 bases. CDR3 nucleotide sequence: TGTGCCACCACGGGACTGGAGAATGAAAAACTGTTTTTT. Translated: CATTGLENEKLFF.

This clone was seen just once. The chain uses TRBV28 and TRBJ2-7; 15 bases are a match to TRBD2. This CDR3 region has 19 residues. Germline V gene lookup returns CDR1 MDHEN and CDR2 SYDVKM. The trim removed 6 bases at V and 1 base at J, leaving 13 bases unmatched. CDR3 sequence: CASRTGTSGGPVTSYEQYF. The CDR3 DNA follows: TGTGCCAGCAGAACCGGGACTAGCGGGGGGCCCGTTACATCCTACGAGCAGTACTTC. The full variable domain, its missing parts supplied by reference TRBV28 and TRBJ2-7, is DVKVTQSSRYLVKRTGEKVFLECVQDMDHENMFWYRQDPGLGLRLIYFSYDVKMKEKGDIPEGYSVSREKKERFSLILESASTNQTSMYLCASRTGTSGGPVTSYEQYFGPGTRLTVT.

This chain uses TRBV4-1 with TRBJ1-1; 11 nucleotides match TRBD1. Germline V gene lookup returns CDR1 MGHRA and CDR2 YSYEKL. V lost 4 bases, J lost 4 bases, and 5 bases stayed unmatched. The CDR3 covers 15 residues. The CDR3 coding sequence is TGCGCCAGCAGCCCTGCCGGGACAGGGGGCACTGAAGCTTTCTTT. Its protein is CASSPAGTGGTEAFF.

This rearrangement joins TRBV7-3 to TRBJ1-1; D is perhaps TRBD1 (5 bases). This CDR3 comprises 15 residues. Trimming took 5 bases from V and 0 from J, leaving 13 bases between them. Germline CDR1 reads SGHTA; CDR2 reads FQGTGA. CDR3 amino acids: CASSPDSNMNTEAFF. In DNA form, the CDR3 reads TGTGCCAGCAGCCCAGACAGCAACATGAACACTGAAGCTTTCTTT.

The chain couples TRBV4-2 to TRBJ2-6; 8 bases are a match to TRBD1. Germline CDR1 reads LGHNA; CDR2 reads YNFKEQ. This CDR3 spans 16 amino acids. Trimming at V came to 0 bases and at J to 8 bases, leaving 6 bases not matched to a gene. The CDR3 nucleotides read TGTGCCAGCAGCCAAGAGGGACAGGACCTGACCAACGTCCTGACTTTC. Translating gives CASSQEGQDLTNVLTF.

This chain joins TRBV28 and TRBJ1-1, with D maybe TRBD1 (5 bases). The V end was cut by 6 bases, the J end by 3 bases, with 26 bases between. The length of the CDR3 is 18 residues. Germline V gene sequence: CDR1 MDHEN, CDR2 SYDVKM. The CDR3 loop is CASRIHARMDTFDTEAFF. The CDR3 DNA reads TGTGCCAGCAGAATACATGCCCGGATGGACACCTTTGACACTGAAGCTTTCTTT.

The CDR3 sequence is CASSLLGEETQYF. In nucleotides, the CDR3 is TGTGCCAGCAGCTTGCTAGGGGAAGAGACCCAGTACTTC. The chain is built from TRBV5-5 and TRBJ2-5, with a possible D match to TRBD1 (5 bases). The germline V and J ends were trimmed by 1 base and 3 bases, with 7 bases remaining between them. The V gene's germline CDR1 is SGHKS and CDR2 YYEKEE (reference sequence). The CDR3 contains 13 residues. The full variable domain, completed using reference TRBV5-5 and TRBJ2-5, is DAGVTQSPTHLIKTRGQQVTLRCSPISGHKSVSWYQQVLGQGPQFIFQYYEKEERGRGNFPDRFSARQFPNYSSELNVNALLLGDSALYLCASSLLGEETQYFGPGTRLLVL.

V gene TRBV4-2 combines with J gene TRBJ1-2, with D maybe TRBD1 (6 bases). The CDR3 is made up of 11 amino acids. Germline V gene lookup returns CDR1 LGHNA and CDR2 YNFKEQ. Trimming removed 3 bases at V and 7 bases at J, with 6 bases between. For the CDR3, the DNA is TGTGCCAGCAGCCAGGGGGCTGGCTACACCTTC. This translates into CASSQGAGYTF.

This chain links TRBV14 with TRBJ2-3; D is unresolved. The CDR3 is made up of 13 amino acids. Per germline, CDR1 SGHDN and CDR2 FVKESK. The ends were cut back, 2 bases at V and 5 bases at J, with 8 bases in the middle. This CDR3 is CASSQLTVDTQYF. CDR3 DNA sequence: TGTGCCAGCAGCCAATTAACAGTAGATACGCAGTATTTT.

The rearrangement uses TRBV28 and TRBJ2-1, with 8 nucleotides matching TRBD2. CDR1 is MDHEN, CDR2 SYDVKM, per germline. Losses at the gene ends were 2 bases for V and 4 bases for J; bases not matched to a gene: 10. The CDR3 contains 17 residues. As DNA, the CDR3 is TGTGCCAGCAGTTTAAACCCACTAGCGGTCCAATACAATGAGCAGTTCTTC. Protein sequence: CASSLNPLAVQYNEQFF.

The V call is TRBV29-1, the J call TRBJ1-5, with TRBD1 matching 8 bases. The CDR3 consists of 12 residues. Per germline, CDR1 SQVTM and CDR2 ANQGSEA. V lost 7 bases and J lost 7; bases outside the gene matches: 6. CDR3 sequence reads: CSADRAHQPQHF. The CDR3 nucleotides read TGCAGCGCGGACAGGGCACACCAGCCCCAGCATTTT. Full variable domain (outside the CDR3, taken from reference TRBV29-1 and TRBJ1-5): SAVISQKPSRDICQRGTSLTIQCQVDSQVTMMFWYRQQPGQSLTLIATANQGSEATYESGFVIDKFPISRPNLTFSTLTVSNMSPEDSSIYLCSADRAHQPQHFGDGTRLSIL.

CDR3 region: CASSLAPQHF. The CDR3 DNA is TGTGCCAGCAGTTTGGCGCCCCAGCATTTT. The rearrangement links TRBV28 to TRBJ1-5; D call uncertain. The CDR3 loop spans 10 amino acids. In germline, CDR1 is MDHEN, CDR2 SYDVKM. V dropped 3 bases and J dropped 9 bases, with 3 bases sitting between them.

This CDR3 is CASSLAYQETQYF. DNA of the CDR3: TGTGCCAGCAGCTTAGCGTATCAAGAGACCCAGTACTTC. The chain couples TRBV7-6 to TRBJ2-5; no clear D gene. There are 13 residues in the CDR3. Germline assignment: CDR1 SGHVS and CDR2 FNYEAQ. The V gene lost 0 bases and the J gene lost 2 bases, with 4 bases spanning the gap.

The chain joins TRBV27 to TRBJ2-3; TRBD2 matches at 7 bases. The junction had 4 bases not matched to a gene; V was cut back by 2 bases and J by 2 bases. The germline V gene has CDR1 MNHEY and CDR2 SMNVEV (reference sequence). The CDR3 length is 15 residues. The CDR3 nucleotides are TGTGCCAGCAGTTTAGGCCTAGCGGTCACAGATACGCAGTATTTT. This encodes CASSLGLAVTDTQYF.

This clone was picked up one time. The V call is TRBV12-1, the J call TRBJ1-5. TRBV12-1 is termed a pseudogene. CDR3 size: 18 residues. CDR3 residues: CASSPGVRVEGSNQPQHF. DNA for the CDR3: TGTGCCAGCAGTCCCGGTGTGCGGGTTGAGGGAAGCAATCAGCCCCAGCATTTT.

The chain is built from TRBV4-1 and TRBJ2-1; possible D gene TRBD1, 6 bases. Trimming removed 2 bases from V and 8 bases from J, with 13 bases in between. The germline V gene has CDR1 MGHRA and CDR2 YSYEKL. The CDR3 spans 14 residues. The CDR3 sequence: CASSQNKGGHEQFF. CDR3 DNA: TGCGCCAGCAGCCAAAATAAAGGGGGTCATGAGCAGTTCTTC.

This rearrangement joins TRBV4-3 to TRBJ2-5; tentatively, D is TRBD1 or TRBD2 (5 bases each). The CDR3 has 14 amino acids. Trimming cost V 3 bases and J 5 bases, with 13 bases left between them. The germline CDR1 and CDR2 sequences are LGHNA and YSLEER. The CDR3 bases are TGCGCCAGCAGCCACCCCCGGTGGGGGGAGACCCAGTACTTC. Translated: CASSHPRWGETQYF.

Only one count was recorded for this clone. The chain combines TRBV9 with TRBJ2-3; 8 bases are a match to TRBD2. Germline V gene sequence: CDR1 SGDLS, CDR2 YYNGEE. J gave up 0 bases and V 4 bases, and 4 bases lay outside the gene matches. The CDR3 extends over 15 amino acids. For the CDR3, the DNA is TGTGCCAGCAGCCCCCAGCGGGGGAGCACAGATACGCAGTATTTT. As protein: CASSPQRGSTDTQYF.

This clone was seen just once. This rearrangement joins TRBV12-5 to TRBJ1-2; possibly TRBD1 for D (6 bases). The V gene's germline CDR1 is LGHNT and CDR2 FRNRAP. There are 12 residues in the CDR3. V was cut by 1 base and J by 8 bases, with 8 bases left in between. CDR3 in DNA: TGTGCTAGTGGTTTGGAGGGGGGAGGCTACACCTTC. It is translated as CASGLEGGGYTF. The full variable domain, in which reference TRBV12-5 and TRBJ1-2 provide the parts outside the CDR3, is DARVTQTPRHKVTEMGQEVTMRCQPILGHNTVFWYRQTMMQGLELLAYFRNRAPLDDSGMPKDRFSAEMPDATLATLKIQPSEPRDSAVYFCASGLEGGGYTFGSGTRLTVV.

This clone was seen only once. The chain employs TRBV10-3 and TRBJ2-1, with TRBD1 matching 9 bases. The length of the CDR3 is 14 residues. CDR1 ENHRY and CDR2 SYGVKD come from the germline V gene. J gave up 6 bases and V 6 bases, and 6 bases lay outside the gene matches. As DNA, the CDR3 is TGTGCCATCAGGAGGGACAGGGACGGCAATGAGCAGTTCTTC. Its translation is CAIRRDRDGNEQFF.

The chain couples TRBV7-6 to TRBJ1-1; D uncertain. V lost 5 bases to trimming and J lost 4 bases, with 11 bases between them. Germline V gene sequence: CDR1 SGHVS, CDR2 FNYEAQ. The CDR3 runs to 13 residues. The CDR3 DNA sequence: TGTGCCAGCAGCCCCAACGCGGGCACTGAAGCTTTCTTT. It yields the protein CASSPNAGTEAFF.

DNA for the CDR3: TGTGCCAGCAGCCCATCACATGAGGGTCAGCCCCAGCATTTT. It translates to CASSPSHEGQPQHF. The J gene is TRBJ1-5, the V gene TRBV7-6; D is unresolved. Germline V gene data show CDR1 as SGHVS and CDR2 as FNYEAQ. V was pared by 5 bases and J by 6 bases, with 14 bases between. This CDR3 has 14 amino acids.

This chain links TRBV7-9 with TRBJ2-1, with D unresolved. V was pared by 4 bases and J by 4 bases, with 11 bases between. The CDR3 length is 14 residues. The germline CDR1 and CDR2 sequences are SEHNR and FQNEAQ (reference sequence). Here the CDR3 DNA reads TGTGCCAGCAGCTCAATCCACGGATACAATGAGCAGTTCTTC. Encoded protein: CASSSIHGYNEQFF.

This clone appeared a single time. The chain carries TRBV7-6 and TRBJ2-7; tentatively, D is TRBD1 (5 bases). The germline V gene encodes CDR1 SGHVS and CDR2 FNYEAQ. V lost 2 bases and J 5 bases, leaving 10 bases between the germline ends. The CDR3 runs to 13 residues. The CDR3 nucleotides are TGTGCCAGCAGCTTATTGCAGGGTGACGAGCAGTACTTC. Protein: CASSLLQGDEQYF.

The chain joins TRBV5-1 to TRBJ1-1, with D unclear. CDR3 length: 15 amino acids. From germline, CDR1 is SGHRS and CDR2 YFSETQ. Trimming took off 2 bases at V and 0 bases at J, with 11 bases between the two ends. CDR3 sequence (DNA): TGCGCCAGCAGCTTAGCCGGGCCCTTGAACACTGAAGCTTTCTTT. Its protein product is CASSLAGPLNTEAFF.

The J gene is TRBJ1-2, the V gene TRBV4-2; the D is unclear. Trimming stripped 0 bases from V and 4 bases from J, with 12 bases between. Germline CDR1 reads LGHNA; CDR2 reads YNFKEQ. This CDR3 region has 15 residues. CDR3 coding DNA: TGTGCCAGCAGCCAAGATCCAGAGGCGGTCTATGGCTACACCTTC. Translation: CASSQDPEAVYGYTF.